The entry below describes one T cell receptor beta chain. This sample was taken from a study of blood T cell repertoires in COVID-19. Study-wide context: COVID-19 samples from acute and convalescent phases originated in the United States, Italy and Spain. From T cells, B-cell-depleted T cells, or PBMCs came the material, which was cDNA or gDNA.

V trimming: 2 bases; J trimming: 4 bases; junction bases outside the gene matches: 4. This CDR3 is 15 amino acids long. Germline values: CDR1 SGHNT, CDR2 YYREEE (reference sequence). TCRdb's copy holds only in-frame clones and misses some; the assay was immunoSEQ multiplex PCR. The sample carries nearly 200,000 clones, 84% recorded once. The V and J genes are TRBV5-4 and TRBJ1-2; 11 bases are a match to TRBD1. Sequenced material: PBMCs or T cells enriched from blood (not recorded which). The receptor was derived from a man in his forties or fifties who had recovered from COVID-19. The DNA for the CDR3 is TGTGCCAGCAGCTTTGGGACAGGGGGGCCCTATGGCTACACCTTC. Translating gives CASSFGTGGPYGYTF.